These 21 T cell receptor beta chains were sequenced from one sample in a study of lung T cells in sarcoidosis with Löfgren's syndrome. Using its own MiXCR run on the reads, TCRdb lists one record per CDR3 protein. The data contain 15,000 to 20,000 distinct CDR3 sequences, less than 25% of them singletons. The sequencing input was CD4+ T cells from PBMCs. All receptors derive from a human donor with sarcoidosis (Löfgren's syndrome or another form), or a control subject (not recorded which).

This clonotype has ten or more counts. J is TRBJ2-1 and V is TRBV11-2; 11 nucleotides match TRBD2. Germline trimming cut 5 bases from V and 4 bases from J; bases unmatched to any gene: 1. This CDR3 region has 14 residues. The germline V gene has CDR1 SGHAT and CDR2 FQNNGV. CDR3 loop: CASSRTSGYNEQFF. The CDR3 region has the DNA TGTGCCAGCAGCCGGACTAGCGGGTACAATGAGCAGTTCTTC.

V usage is TRBV6-9 and J usage is TRBJ2-1, with D perhaps TRBD1 (5 bases). The CDR3 is 15 residues long. CDR1 and CDR2 from the germline V gene are MNHGY and SVAAGI. V dropped 3 bases and J dropped 6 bases, with 15 bases sitting between them. As DNA, the CDR3 is TGTGCCAGCAGTTACCAAGGAACAGGTGTCAATGAGCAGTTCTTC. Residues: CASSYQGTGVNEQFF.

A remark on this clonotype: One junction end disagrees with the germline gene, perhaps due to a read error. This rearrangement joins TRBV28 to TRBJ2-5; D gene uncertain. CDR1 and CDR2 (germline): MDHEN, SYDVKM. This CDR3 comprises 16 residues. This chain's CDR3 is CASNTDGRPGGETQCF. In DNA form, the CDR3 reads TGCGCCAGCAATACGGACGGAAGACCAGGTGGAGAGACCCAGTGCTTC. Full variable domain (rest looked up from reference TRBV28 and TRBJ2-5): DVKVTQSSRYLVKRTGEKVFLECVQDMDHENMFWYRQDPGLGLRLIYFSYDVKMKEKGDIPEGYSVSREKKERFSLILESASTNQTSMYLCASNTDGRPGGETQCFGPGTRLLVL.

Many counts were recorded for this clonotype. The rearrangement uses TRBV20-1 and TRBJ1-4; possibly TRBD1 for D (5 bases). This CDR3 contains 11 residues. The germline V gene encodes CDR1 DFQATT and CDR2 SNEGSKA (reference sequence). V lost 6 bases and J 7 bases, leaving 9 bases between the germline ends. CDR3 loop: CSAPRGEKLFF. For the CDR3, the DNA is TGCAGTGCACCGAGGGGTGAAAAACTGTTTTTT.

This clonotype was detected many times. This sequence joins TRBV29-1 and TRBJ2-7, with a possible D match to TRBD1 (5 bases). The CDR3 is 13 amino acids. Germline loops: CDR1 SQVTM, CDR2 ANQGSEA. Trimming left V 7 bases short and J 1 base short, with 14 bases between. The CDR3 reads CSAATQGSYEQYF. The CDR3 bases are TGCAGCGCCGCAACGCAGGGATCCTACGAGCAGTACTTC.

The chain combines TRBV11-2 with TRBJ1-1; 7 nucleotides align to TRBD1. Unmatched junction bases numbered 3, after V lost 4 bases and J lost 4 bases. The germline V gene encodes CDR1 SGHAT and CDR2 FQNNGV. This CDR3 region has 13 residues. The DNA of the CDR3 is TGTGCCAGCAGCTCCCAGGGGGGCACTGAAGCTTTCTTT. Amino acid sequence: CASSSQGGTEAFF.

This clonotype has ten or more counts. This sequence joins TRBV6-6 and TRBJ2-5; D is uncertain. V gave up 0 bases and J gave up 2 bases, with 10 bases separating them. CDR3 size: 15 residues. Germline lookup yields CDR1 MNHNY and CDR2 SVGAGI (reference sequence). CDR3 sequence: CASSYSQALQETQYF. The CDR3 DNA is TGTGCCAGCAGTTACTCTCAGGCTCTACAAGAGACCCAGTACTTC.

This clonotype was observed many times. CDR3 amino acids: CASSLAENTEAFF. The CDR3 DNA reads TGTGCCAGCAGCTTAGCGGAGAACACTGAAGCTTTCTTT. V is TRBV7-2 and J is TRBJ1-1, with no clear D. Looked up from germline, CDR1 is SGHTA and CDR2 is FQGNSA. Trimming removed 0 bases at V and 1 base at J, with 3 bases between. This CDR3 region has 13 residues.

With respect to this clonotype: One end of the junction varies from germline; a read error may be responsible. The CDR3 region is CASRPGDLNTGELLF. CDR3 nucleotide sequence: TGTGCCAGCAGACCAGGGGATTTGAACACCGGGGAGCTACTTTTT. The chain employs TRBV28 and TRBJ2-2; tentative D call: TRBD1 (6 bases). Germline CDR1 MDHEN, CDR2 SYDVKM. The CDR3 covers 15 residues.

This clonotype was picked up many times. The chain uses TRBV19 and TRBJ2-5, with TRBD2 as a possible D gene (5 bases). Germline V gives CDR1 LNHDA, CDR2 SQIVND (reference sequence). The CDR3 is 13 residues long. The V end lost 9 bases, the J end lost 1 base, and 12 bases lay between the germline ends. The CDR3 DNA follows: TGTGCCAGCGGCGGGCCAGGCCAAGAGACCCAGTACTTC. Translating gives CASGGPGQETQYF.

This clonotype came up many times. V gene TRBV20-1 combines with J gene TRBJ2-3; the match to TRBD2 covers 7 bases. The CDR3 sequence is 16 residues long. V dropped 0 bases and J dropped 0; count of bases not matched to a gene: 6. The germline V gene encodes CDR1 DFQATT and CDR2 SNEGSKA (reference sequence). The CDR3 bases are TGCAGTGCTAGAGATCGGCTAGCGGTCAGCACAGATACGCAGTATTTT. Its translation: CSARDRLAVSTDTQYF.

By sample fraction, this clonotype is medium-sized. CDR3 loop: CSARDPRTATNEKLFF. CDR3 DNA sequence: TGCAGTGCTAGAGATCCCCGGACAGCAACTAATGAAAAACTGTTTTTT. The chain employs TRBV20-1 and TRBJ1-4; a possible D gene is TRBD1 (6 bases). Trimming cost V 0 bases and J 0 bases, with 11 bases left between them. CDR3 size: 16 residues. Per germline, CDR1 DFQATT and CDR2 SNEGSKA (reference sequence).

This clonotype was observed many times. The rearrangement joins TRBV19 to TRBJ1-5, with 12 bases lining up with TRBD1. J was trimmed by 4 bases and V by 0 bases; bases with no gene match: 13. CDR1 LNHDA and CDR2 SQIVND come from the germline V gene (reference sequence). This CDR3 is built from 20 residues. In DNA, the CDR3 is TGTGCCAGTAGTATAGAAGGGACAGGGGGCTTAATGTGGAAAAATCAGCCCCAGCATTTT. Its protein is CASSIEGTGGLMWKNQPQHF.

This clonotype was detected many times. The CDR3 loop is CASVLGDLTDTQYF. The CDR3 DNA reads TGTGCCAGCGTACTGGGAGACCTCACAGATACGCAGTATTTT. The chain joins TRBV7-2 to TRBJ2-3; a possible D gene is TRBD2 (5 bases). Trimming shortened V by 8 bases and J by 2 bases, and 14 bases separated the two germline ends. This CDR3 has 14 amino acids. Germline CDR1 and CDR2: SGHTA and FQGNSA.

This clonotype occurred many times. The rearrangement joins TRBV27 to TRBJ2-3; 10 nucleotides line up with TRBD1. Germline trimming cut 4 bases from V and 4 bases from J; bases unmatched to any gene: 5. Germline loops: CDR1 MNHEY, CDR2 SMNVEV (reference sequence). This CDR3 is 15 amino acids long. Written as DNA, the CDR3 is TGTGCCAGCAGTTCCTTGACAGGGGGCGCAGATACGCAGTATTTT. As protein: CASSSLTGGADTQYF.

Comments on this clonotype: A read error may account for a junction end that differs from germline. CDR3 amino acids: CASSPFLATNEKLLF. CDR3 coding DNA: TGTGCCAGCAGTCCGTTTCTCGCAACTAATGAAAAACTGCTTTTT. The V and J genes are TRBV6-1 and TRBJ1-4; D is unclear. The CDR3 loop spans 15 amino acids. CDR1 is MNHNS, CDR2 SASEGT, per germline.

For this clonotype: An end of the junction does not agree with germline; a read error may underlie this. This chain links TRBV28 with TRBJ1-1, with D possibly being TRBD1 (6 bases). In germline, CDR1 is MDHEN, CDR2 SYDVKM. The CDR3 covers 15 residues. Written as DNA, the CDR3 is TGTACCAGCAGTACTGTCCCGACGGGGGGCGCGGAAGCTTTCTTT. This sequence encodes CTSSTVPTGGAEAFF.

By share, this clonotype counts as medium-sized. This chain uses TRBV20-1 with TRBJ2-5; D remains unclear. Per germline, CDR1 DFQATT and CDR2 SNEGSKA (reference sequence). Between the trimmed V and J ends, which lost 3 bases and 4 bases, there was a span of 12 bases. The CDR3 runs 13 residues. DNA for the CDR3: TGCAGTGCTAGTTCGGGTTGGGGAGAGACCCAGTACTTC. Translating gives CSASSGWGETQYF.

This clonotype was observed at least ten times. CDR3 amino acids: CASSETLWRGQETQYF. For the CDR3, the DNA is TGTGCCAGCAGTGAGACGCTGTGGCGGGGGCAAGAGACCCAGTACTTC. This chain links TRBV2 with TRBJ2-5, with 7 positions matching TRBD2. J gave up 2 bases and V 3 bases, and 9 bases lay outside the gene matches. This CDR3 contains 16 residues. Per the germline V gene, CDR1 is SNHLY and CDR2 is FYNNEI.

The chain has TRBV12-3 or TRBV12-4 and TRBJ1-3; D is possibly TRBD1 (5 bases). The CDR3 is 17 residues long. The V gene lost 6 bases and the J gene lost 0 bases, with 18 bases spanning the gap. The CDR3 sequence is CASREYGTRDSGNTIYF. The CDR3 nucleotides are TGTGCCAGCAGAGAATACGGGACTAGGGACTCTGGAAACACCATATATTTT.

This clonotype appeared many times. J is TRBJ2-3 and V is TRBV29-1, with a possible D match to TRBD1 (6 bases). The germline V and J ends were trimmed by 1 base and 6 bases, with 11 bases remaining between them. The CDR3 sequence is 13 residues long. Germline V gene sequence: CDR1 SQVTM, CDR2 ANQGSEA. CDR3 region: CSVEAHQGDTQYF. The CDR3 bases are TGCAGCGTTGAAGCCCATCAGGGGGATACGCAGTATTTT.